Listed below are T cell receptor beta chains from one sample, sequenced in a study of beta chain features in type 1 diabetes. Sequenced by immunoSEQ multiplex PCR; TCRdb stores in-frame clones only, minus some. The sample carries about 230,000 clones, 9.6% recorded once. What was sequenced was naive CD4+ T cells from blood. Receptor source: a young woman in good health. CDR3s include the opening cysteine and the closing phenylalanine or tryptophan. The D gene is left open where the match is weak. Clone size, where shown, is once, few, many, or a class for clones that have expanded.

v_gene	j_gene	abundance	d_gene	CDR3aa	CDR3nt
TRBV2	TRBJ1-2	few	TRBD1	CAGGVDRASYGYTF	TGTGCCGGGGGAGTGGACAGGGCAAGCTATGGCTACACCTTC
TRBV30	TRBJ2-3	.	TRBD2	CAWSVPAGATDTQYF	TGTGCCTGGAGTGTCCCAGCGGGAGCCACAGATACGCAGTATTTT
TRBV4-1	TRBJ2-3	few	TRBD2	CASSQDYSGGARDTQYF	TGCGCCAGCAGCCAAGATTACAGCGGGGGGGCAAGAGATACGCAGTATTTT
TRBV30	TRBJ1-1	.	.	CAWSRQGEAFF	TGTGCCTGGAGTAGGCAGGGTGAAGCTTTCTTT
TRBV15	TRBJ1-1	.	.	CATSRDLRDTEAFF	TGTGCCACCAGCAGAGACCTAAGAGATACTGAAGCTTTCTTT
TRBV6-1	TRBJ1-1	.	TRBD1	CASTPDRGAVTEAFF	TGTGCCAGCACCCCGGACAGGGGGGCTGTCACTGAAGCTTTCTTT
TRBV30	TRBJ2-7	many	.	CAWNRDYNDEQYF	TGTGCCTGGAACAGGGATTACAACGACGAGCAGTACTTC
TRBV7-2	TRBJ1-2	.	TRBD1	CASSSYRGANYGYTF	TGTGCCAGCAGCTCATACAGGGGCGCTAACTATGGCTACACCTTC
TRBV27	TRBJ2-7	few	TRBD1	CATAIPGGTGVYEQYF	TGTGCCACCGCAATCCCTGGGGGGACAGGGGTGTACGAGCAGTACTTC
TRBV7-8	TRBJ2-7	.	.	CASSLVTRDYEQYF	TGTGCCAGCAGCTTAGTTACTAGAGACTACGAGCAGTACTTC
TRBV6-6	TRBJ2-1	.	TRBD2	CASRNSGLAVEDEQFF	TGTGCCAGCAGAAACTCCGGACTAGCAGTCGAGGATGAGCAGTTCTTC
TRBV7-9	TRBJ1-4	.	TRBD1	CASSRGGRTNEKLFF	TGTGCCAGCAGCAGAGGGGGCAGGACTAATGAAAAACTGTTTTTT
TRBV5-6	TRBJ2-7	.	TRBD2	CASSHGGVYEQYF	TGTGCCAGCAGCCACGGGGGGGTATACGAGCAGTACTTC
TRBV5-1	TRBJ2-7	.	TRBD1	CASSLGQGRDEQYF	TGCGCCAGCAGCTTGGGACAGGGTCGCGACGAGCAGTACTTC
TRBV2	TRBJ2-7	few	TRBD2	CASSDRTSRYEQYF	TGTGCCAGCAGTGATAGGACTAGCAGGTACGAGCAGTACTTC
TRBV25-1	TRBJ1-2	.	TRBD1	CASSAGQVDGYTF	TGTGCCAGCAGTGCCGGACAGGTGGATGGCTACACCTTC
TRBV18	TRBJ1-1	.	.	CASSSEEGLGAFF	TGTGCCAGCTCATCCGAGGAGGGCCTGGGAGCTTTCTTT
TRBV7-2	TRBJ2-7	.	.	CASQNPSRLSYEQYF	TGTGCCAGCCAAAACCCTAGCAGATTGAGTTACGAGCAGTACTTC
TRBV30	TRBJ1-1	.	TRBD1	CAGRGAGKNTEAFF	TGCGCTGGCAGGGGGGCAGGGAAGAACACTGAAGCTTTCTTT
TRBV9	TRBJ1-1	.	.	CASRQVTEAFF	TGTGCCAGCAGGCAGGTCACTGAAGCTTTCTTT
TRBV4-1	TRBJ1-2	.	TRBD1	CASSHGQGAYGYTF	TGCGCCAGCAGCCATGGACAGGGCGCCTATGGCTACACCTTC
TRBV6-1	TRBJ1-5	few	.	CASSERGRGQPQHF	TGTGCCAGCAGTGAGCGAGGGCGCGGTCAGCCCCAGCATTTT
TRBV5-4	TRBJ2-7	few	.	CASSLELVAESSDEQYF	TGTGCCAGCAGCTTGGAGCTGGTAGCTGAGTCCTCTGACGAGCAGTACTTC
TRBV20-1	TRBJ1-2	.	.	CSMPGSGYTF	TGCAGTATGCCAGGGTCGGGCTACACCTTC